The present T cell receptor beta chain was sequenced within a study of cytomegalovirus exposure and HLA in healthy donors. Germline CDR1 and CDR2: MNHNS and SASEGT. This CDR3 comprises 12 residues. A remark on this clone: The junction departs from the called germline gene at one end, perhaps through a read error.

This table comes from immunoSEQ multiplex PCR, and its TCRdb copy is limited to in-frame clones, with some not included. Altogether 35,000 to 50,000 clones are present, roughly 93% being singletons, with the ten largest covering 2% to 2.5%. The material sequenced was PBMCs. The chain couples TRBV6-1 to TRBJ2-4; perhaps TRBD1 as D (5 bases). This TCR derives from a young woman in good health and CMV-seronegative. The CDR3 here is CASSEFRGPIIF. The CDR3 DNA reads as TGTGCCAGCAGTGAATTTAGGGGCCCGATAATCTTC.